The next 10 T cell receptor beta chains were all read from a single sample in a study of CD8 T cells in Susac syndrome (dated 2019 in TCRdb). Libraries were prepared through the immunoSEQ multiplex PCR assay. RNA was extracted using the RNeasy kit, and about 0.45 to 1 microgram was reverse transcribed with random hexamers. The public reads were reanalyzed by TCRdb: fastp trimming at Q25, MiXCR alignment, in-frame beta chains only. Each record represents a unique CDR3 protein, reported with the most common genes and DNA among its rows. This sample comprises 170,000 or so distinct CDR3 sequences, about 96% of them detected only once. 0.1% to 0.15% of the sample belongs to the ten largest clones. The specimen sequenced was CD4+ T cells from PBMCs. Every receptor here comes from a human donor with Susac syndrome.

The J gene is TRBJ2-3, the V gene TRBV29-1; TRBD2 is a possible D gene (6 bases). CDR1 is SQVTM and CDR2 is ANQGSEA in the germline V gene. The CDR3 is made up of 13 amino acids. CDR3 loop: CRVTGTLVDTQYF. DNA for the CDR3: TGCAGAGTAACCGGGACTCTAGTGGATACGCAGTATTTT.

The chain employs TRBV4-2 and TRBJ2-5; 8 bases map to TRBD2. V was pared by 0 bases and J by 4 bases, with 7 bases of the junction left unmatched. CDR1 and CDR2 (germline): LGHNA, YNFKEQ. There are 16 residues in the CDR3. Here the CDR3 reads CASSQEPGGPGETQYF. CDR3 nucleotides: TGTGCCAGCAGCCAAGAACCGGGAGGGCCCGGAGAGACCCAGTACTTC.

The chain links TRBV6-2 or TRBV6-3 to TRBJ2-1; D call uncertain. V was pared by 6 bases and J by 3 bases, with 6 bases between. This CDR3 contains 12 residues. CDR1 is MNHEY, CDR2 SVGEGT, per germline. The CDR3 region has the DNA TGTGCCAGCAGCGACGACTACAATGAGCAGTTCTTC. Amino acid sequence: CASSDDYNEQFF.

The chain employs TRBV20-1 and TRBJ2-1; TRBD1 might be the D (5 bases). The CDR3 extends over 14 amino acids. The V end lost 6 bases, the J end lost 4 bases, and 16 bases lay between the germline ends. The germline V gene has CDR1 DFQATT and CDR2 SNEGSKA (reference sequence). Written as DNA, the CDR3 is TGCAGTGCCCTTCGACAGCCCTCTTACAATGAGCAGTTCTTC. Residues: CSALRQPSYNEQFF.

This chain joins TRBV7-9 and TRBJ2-6; D is unresolved. This CDR3 contains 16 residues. V shed 6 bases and J shed 4 bases, with 16 bases lying between them. Germline loops: CDR1 SEHNR, CDR2 FQNEAQ (reference sequence). The CDR3 sequence is CASSFRVGSGANVLTF. The DNA for the CDR3 is TGTGCCAGCAGTTTCCGGGTGGGGTCCGGGGCCAACGTCCTGACTTTC.

This sequence joins TRBV7-2 and TRBJ1-2; maybe TRBD1 (5 bases). Germline assignment: CDR1 SGHTA and CDR2 FQGNSA. Trimming cost V 5 bases and J 0 bases, with 13 bases left between them. This CDR3 is built from 15 residues. The CDR3 sequence: CASSPSWGANYGYTF. CDR3 DNA sequence: TGTGCCAGCAGCCCGTCATGGGGCGCTAACTATGGCTACACCTTC.

This clonotype was detected only a few times. The genes are TRBV7-2 and TRBJ2-3; 9 bases align to TRBD2. Germline trimming cut 5 bases from V and 1 base from J; bases unmatched to any gene: 4. The CDR3 is 15 amino acids. CDR1 and CDR2 (germline): SGHTA, FQGNSA. DNA for the CDR3: TGTGCCAGCAGCCAATCTAGCGGGGGCACAGATACGCAGTATTTT. This gives the protein CASSQSSGGTDTQYF.

This chain joins TRBV30 and TRBJ2-7; TRBD1 agrees at 9 bases. Germline assignment: CDR1 GTSNPN and CDR2 SVGIG (reference sequence). This CDR3 is 14 amino acids long. Unmatched junction bases numbered 6, after V lost 2 bases and J lost 4 bases. DNA for the CDR3: TGTGCCTGGAGTCCCCGGGACAGGGTATACGAGCAGTACTTC. Translating it yields CAWSPRDRVYEQYF.

This chain connects TRBV27 to TRBJ1-4; D is possibly TRBD1 (6 bases). The CDR3 is made up of 16 amino acids. The germline CDR1 and CDR2 sequences are MNHEY and SMNVEV (reference sequence). The ends were cut back, 5 bases at V and 6 bases at J, with 19 bases in the middle. The DNA of the CDR3 is TGTGCCAGCAGTCCACACCCGGACAGAAGGGATGAAAAACTGTTTTTT. Residues: CASSPHPDRRDEKLFF.

This chain connects TRBV6-6 to TRBJ1-1, with D unclear. The CDR3 is 16 amino acids. V was shortened by 6 bases and J by 0 bases, with 17 bases between the two germline ends. Germline loops: CDR1 MNHNY, CDR2 SVGAGI (reference sequence). CDR3 nucleotides: TGTGCCAGCAGCCCCCCGGGCGGACCCTTGAACACTGAAGCTTTCTTT. Translating gives CASSPPGGPLNTEAFF.